The rows below give T cell receptor beta chains drawn from one sample of a study of blood T cell repertoires in COVID-19. Here immunoSEQ multiplex PCR was the method, and the copy in TCRdb shows in-frame clones only, minus some. In the table there are under 200,000 clones, 80% to 85% of which are singletons. Input material: peripheral blood. The receptors stem from a human donor with acute or convalescent COVID-19. The donor label of this sample is uncertain. Both conserved end residues are part of each CDR3. D genes are given only for firm matches. Clone size is shown for a subset of rows, as once, few, many or a class of expanded clone.

j_gene | abundance | v_gene | d_gene | CDR3nt | CDR3aa
TRBJ1-5 | NA | TRBV11-2 | TRBD1 | TGTGCCAGCAGCCTCGGGACAGTCAATCAGCCCCAGCATTTT | CASSLGTVNQPQHF
TRBJ2-5 | NA | TRBV27 | NA | TGTGCCAGCCTTTCCCCCTCACCCTACCGCCAGGGTGGGACCCAGTACTTC | CASLSPSPYRQGGTQYF
TRBJ1-2 | NA | TRBV7-9 | TRBD1 | TGTGCCAGCAGCTCTAGGGGGCTCGAAGGCTACACCTTC | CASSSRGLEGYTF
TRBJ1-2 | NA | TRBV25-1 | NA | TGTGCCAGCAGTGAATCGAGGTCTTGGGGCTACACCTTC | CASSESRSWGYTF
TRBJ1-1 | NA | TRBV7-9 | TRBD1 | TGTGCCAGCAGCTCCATACAGGGGGGAAATACTGAAGCTTTCTTT | CASSSIQGGNTEAFF
TRBJ2-7 | NA | TRBV9 | TRBD2 | TGTGCCAGCAGCCCACGTGCGGGAGGTTTTTACGAGCAGTACTTC | CASSPRAGGFYEQYF
TRBJ2-2 | NA | TRBV30 | NA | TGTGCCTGGAGGAGACCGTCGGGCACCGGGGAGCTGTTTTTT | CAWRRPSGTGELFF
TRBJ2-3 | once | TRBV11-2 | TRBD1 | TGTGCCAGCACTTCTCGACAGGGAACTAGCACAGATACGCAGTATTTT | CASTSRQGTSTDTQYF
TRBJ2-7 | NA | TRBV4-1 | TRBD1 | TGCGCCAGCAGCCAAGACGTGGGACAGGGGGTCAATTACGAGCAGTACTTC | CASSQDVGQGVNYEQYF
TRBJ2-3 | NA | TRBV9 | NA | TGTGCCAGCAGCGTAAAGACTGGGGAGCCGGAGGATGAGGATACGCAGTATTTT | CASSVKTGEPEDEDTQYF
TRBJ1-1 | NA | TRBV6-6 | NA | TGTGCCAGCAGTGGCCAGAAGAACACTGAAGCTTTCTTT | CASSGQKNTEAFF